The 27 T cell receptor beta chains given below trace back to one sample, sequenced in a study of blood T cells in healthy people across ages. Next came a second PCR, run for about 7 to 12 cycles, which used a sample-barcoded 5' primer along with a J-beta primer mix. TCRdb called the 5' RACE reads again in MiXCR, with one record for every CDR3 protein. The sample holds 650,000 to 900,000 distinct CDR3 sequences; less than 80% are singletons and the top ten take about a quarter. The sequenced material came from blood. The receptors were gathered from a man aged 30 to 45 in good health.

CDR3 amino acids: CASSVGGGVGTDTQYF. CDR3 bases: TGTGCCAGCAGCGTAGGCGGGGGGGTCGGCACAGATACGCAGTATTTT. The rearrangement links TRBV9 to TRBJ2-3, with 9 bases matching TRBD2. V dropped 0 bases and J dropped 1; count of bases not matched to a gene: 3. The CDR3 consists of 16 residues. From germline, CDR1 is SGDLS and CDR2 YYNGEE. The variable domain in full, completed from reference TRBV9 and TRBJ2-3, reads DSGVTQTPKHLITATGQRVTLRCSPRSGDLSVYWYQQSLDQGLQFLIQYYNGEERAKGNILERFSAQQFPDLHSELNLSSLELGDSALYFCASSVGGGVGTDTQYFGPGTRLTVL.

This clonotype occurred a few times. The rearrangement links TRBV7-2 to TRBJ2-1; 9 nucleotides line up with TRBD2. This CDR3 spans 15 amino acids. Unmatched junction bases numbered 6, after V lost 4 bases and J lost 5 bases. Germline CDR1 is SGHTA and CDR2 is FQGNSA. CDR3 region: CASSSAGGRHNEQFF. CDR3 DNA sequence: TGTGCCAGCAGCTCCGCGGGGGGGCGACACAATGAGCAGTTCTTC.

V and J are TRBV5-1 and TRBJ2-3, with 9 nucleotides matching TRBD1. This CDR3 is 15 amino acids long. The J segment lost 6 bases and the V segment lost 2 bases, leaving 7 bases of the junction unmatched. Germline V CDR1 and CDR2: SGHRS, YFSETQ. CDR3 bases: TGCGCCAGCAGCTTTCCTACAGGGGGCGAGGATACGCAGTATTTT. This translates into CASSFPTGGEDTQYF.

The chain recombines TRBV4-2 with TRBJ1-4; D not resolved. Per the germline V gene, CDR1 is LGHNA and CDR2 is YNFKEQ. Trimming shortened V by 1 base and J by 5 bases, and 8 bases separated the two germline ends. The CDR3 spans 14 residues. The CDR3 region is CASSQGQVNEKLFF. Here the CDR3 DNA reads TGTGCCAGCAGCCAAGGGCAGGTGAATGAAAAACTGTTTTTT.

This clonotype was counted a single time. The chain employs TRBV2 and TRBJ2-2; TRBD1 agrees at 8 bases. With 8 bases clipped from V and 0 bases from J, the junction kept 11 bases outside the gene matches. The CDR3 totals 17 residues. Germline CDR1 reads SNHLY; CDR2 reads FYNNEI. DNA for the CDR3: TGTGCCAGCTTCCTGAGACCGGGACAGGCGAACACCGGGGAGCTGTTTTTT. Its translation is CASFLRPGQANTGELFF.

Concerning this clonotype itself: The junction departs from germline at one end; a sequencing error may be responsible. The chain couples TRBV7-7 to TRBJ2-4; 8 bases map to TRBD1. The DNA matches TRBJ2-5 better at its end, which makes the J call doubtful. CDR3 length: 15 amino acids. The germline V gene has CDR1 SSHAT and CDR2 FNYEAQ (reference sequence). In nucleotides, the CDR3 is TGTGCTAGCAGCTTCCTGACAGGGGTTCGAGAGACCCAGTACTTC. It specifies CASSFLTGVRETQYF.

This clonotype was detected only a few times. The chain combines TRBV7-2 with TRBJ2-1; a weak D match, TRBD2 (6 bases). The CDR3 sequence is 14 residues long. Trimming cost V 5 bases and J 4 bases, with 12 bases left between them. From germline, CDR1 is SGHTA and CDR2 FQGNSA. The CDR3 loop is CASSPRDLYNEQFF. For the CDR3, the DNA is TGTGCCAGCAGCCCCCGGGACTTATACAATGAGCAGTTCTTC.

This clonotype was seen ten or more times. This chain joins TRBV29-1 and TRBJ2-1; TRBD2 matches 15 bases. This CDR3 has 15 amino acids. The germline V gene encodes CDR1 SQVTM and CDR2 ANQGSEA. With 7 bases clipped from V and 7 bases from J, the junction kept 8 bases outside the gene matches. CDR3 loop: CSARTSGGVWNEQFF. The CDR3 coding sequence is TGCAGCGCTAGGACTAGCGGGGGGGTTTGGAATGAGCAGTTCTTC.

Written as DNA, the CDR3 is TGTGCCAGCAGCGTAGACAATTCGAACACCGGGGAGCTGTTTTTT. Translating gives CASSVDNSNTGELFF. The genes are TRBV9 and TRBJ2-2; no clear D gene. V dropped 0 bases and J dropped 0 bases, with 6 bases sitting between them. This CDR3 region has 15 residues. CDR1 SGDLS and CDR2 YYNGEE come from the germline V gene.

V is TRBV4-3 and J is TRBJ2-3; perhaps TRBD2 as D (6 bases). Trimming cost V 4 bases and J 4 bases, with 12 bases left between them. The CDR3 spans 14 residues. CDR1 is LGHNA, CDR2 YSLEER, per germline. DNA for the CDR3: TGCGCCAGCAGCCCGGGGGTAGGATCAGATACGCAGTATTTT. Its translation is CASSPGVGSDTQYF.

Concerning this clonotype: At one boundary the junction diverges from the germline segment, which might be a read error. The V gene is TRBV7-2, the J gene TRBJ2-3; 12 bases fit TRBD2. Germline V CDR1 and CDR2: SGHTA, FQGNSA. This CDR3 has 14 residues. CDR3 nucleotides: TGTGCCAGCAGCCTAGCGGGGGGGAGAGATACGCAGTATTTT. This sequence encodes CASSLAGGRDTQYF. Using reference TRBV7-2 and TRBJ2-3 for the parts outside the CDR3, the full variable domain is GAGVSQSPSNKVTEKGKDVELRCDPISGHTALYWYRQSLGQGLEFLIYFQGNSAPDKSGLPSDRFSAERTGGSVSTLTIQRTQQEDSAVYLCASSLAGGRDTQYFGPGTRLTVL.

This clonotype was counted only a few times. V usage is TRBV6-5 and J usage is TRBJ2-7; D is unresolved. Germline V lookup: CDR1 MNHEY, CDR2 SVGAGI. The CDR3 spans 14 residues. The V end was cut by 0 bases, the J end by 3 bases, with 9 bases between. The CDR3 sequence: CASSYSSPGYEQYF. In nucleotides, the CDR3 is TGTGCCAGCAGTTACTCGTCTCCGGGCTACGAGCAGTACTTC.

The V call is TRBV9, the J call TRBJ2-2, with 7 bases that match TRBD1. CDR1 and CDR2 (germline): SGDLS, YYNGEE. CDR3 length: 15 amino acids. Trimming removed 4 bases from V and 1 base from J; junction bases left unmatched: 4. CDR3 sequence: CASSSRTGNTGELFF. The CDR3 DNA reads as TGTGCCAGCAGCTCCCGGACAGGGAACACCGGGGAGCTGTTTTTT. Full variable domain (missing parts from reference TRBV9 and TRBJ2-2): DSGVTQTPKHLITATGQRVTLRCSPRSGDLSVYWYQQSLDQGLQFLIQYYNGEERAKGNILERFSAQQFPDLHSELNLSSLELGDSALYFCASSSRTGNTGELFFGEGSRLTVL.

In nucleotides, the CDR3 is TGTGCCAGCAGCCCAGTAGTAGGGACTAGCTCCTACGAGCAGTACTTC. This translates into CASSPVVGTSSYEQYF. The genes are TRBV4-2 and TRBJ2-4; 8 positions match TRBD2. The last part of the DNA fits TRBJ2-7 better; the J call may be wrong. Germline V gene data show CDR1 as LGHNA and CDR2 as YNFKEQ. The CDR3 runs 16 residues.

This clonotype was observed once. V is TRBV7-9 and J is TRBJ1-4; D possibly corresponds to TRBD1 (5 bases). Trimming removed 5 bases at V and 0 bases at J, with 13 bases between. CDR1 is SEHNR, CDR2 FQNEAQ, per germline (reference sequence). The CDR3 loop spans 16 amino acids. This CDR3 is CASSRGDRSTNEKLFF. The DNA of the CDR3 is TGTGCCAGCAGCCGCGGGGACCGTTCAACTAATGAAAAACTGTTTTTT.

The rearrangement links TRBV7-3 to TRBJ2-1, with 8 bases lining up with TRBD2. CDR1 and CDR2 from the germline V gene are SGHTA and FQGTGA. This CDR3 is built from 15 residues. Germline trimming cut 5 bases from V and 2 bases from J; bases unmatched to any gene: 5. The DNA for the CDR3 is TGTGCCAGCAGCCGGGGACTAGGGGCCTACAATGAGCAGTTCTTC. Translated: CASSRGLGAYNEQFF.

DNA of the CDR3: TGTGCCAGCAGCCCGGGGGGAGCGGGCCAAGAGACCCAGTACTTC. This translates into CASSPGGAGQETQYF. V usage is TRBV5-4 and J usage is TRBJ2-5, with TRBD2 identical over 7 bases. This CDR3 is 15 amino acids long. Germline values: CDR1 SGHNT, CDR2 YYREEE (reference sequence). The V segment lost 4 bases and the J segment 1 base; nucleotides outside the gene matches: 7.

The chain couples TRBV30 to TRBJ1-2; 7 positions match TRBD1. The V and J ends lost 3 bases and 5 bases, in that order; junction bases with no gene match: 6. Germline values: CDR1 GTSNPN, CDR2 SVGIG (reference sequence). The CDR3 loop spans 13 amino acids. The CDR3 protein is CAWRRGRQYGYTF. The CDR3, as DNA: TGTGCCTGGAGAAGGGGGCGCCAATATGGCTACACCTTC.

The rearrangement links TRBV18 to TRBJ2-5; TRBD1 matches at 9 bases. TRBJ2-7 matches the DNA end more closely, so the J call is doubtful. CDR1 is KGHSH, CDR2 LQKENI, per germline. CDR3 size: 13 residues. CDR3 DNA: TGTGCCAGCTCACCCGGGACAGGGATCGAGCAGTACTTC. Translation gives CASSPGTGIEQYF.

This clonotype was seen more than once but under ten times. This rearrangement joins TRBV20-1 to TRBJ2-4; 8 bases line up with TRBD1. The DNA end lines up better with TRBJ2-7; the J call may be wrong. CDR1 is DFQATT and CDR2 is SNEGSKA in the germline V gene (reference sequence). The CDR3 is made up of 15 amino acids. This chain's CDR3 is CSAREGGQVVYEQYF. In DNA, the CDR3 is TGCAGTGCTAGAGAAGGGGGACAGGTGGTCTACGAGCAGTACTTC.

V and J are TRBV20-1 and TRBJ2-1; the match to TRBD1 covers 7 bases. From germline, CDR1 is DFQATT and CDR2 SNEGSKA (reference sequence). This CDR3 region has 13 residues. V shed 5 bases, J shed 12 bases, and the junction held 13 bases outside the gene matches. DNA of the CDR3: TGCAGTGCTCGCCCCGAGGGGGCCCACCCGCAGTTCTTC. Encoded protein: CSARPEGAHPQFF.

The V call is TRBV20-1, the J call TRBJ2-7, with D maybe TRBD1 (6 bases). The ends were cut back, 4 bases at V and 9 bases at J, with 13 bases in the middle. Per the germline V gene, CDR1 is DFQATT and CDR2 is SNEGSKA (reference sequence). This CDR3 has 11 residues. This CDR3 reads CSATTGSGQYF. DNA of the CDR3: TGCAGTGCTACTACAGGGTCGGGGCAGTACTTC.

This clonotype was counted ten times or more. The rearrangement uses TRBV7-2 and TRBJ2-5; 8 nucleotides line up with TRBD2. The J call may be wrong; the DNA end is better matched by TRBJ2-7. CDR3 size: 15 residues. The V gene's germline CDR1 is SGHTA and CDR2 FQGNSA. As DNA, the CDR3 is TGTGCCAGCAGAGATAGCCCTAGCGGGTACTACGAGCAGTACTTC. This translates into CASRDSPSGYYEQYF.

The chain has TRBV7-2 and TRBJ2-1; D is ambiguous. V gave up 5 bases and J gave up 1 base, with 15 bases separating them. CDR1 SGHTA and CDR2 FQGNSA come from the germline V gene. The CDR3 is 16 residues long. In DNA, the CDR3 is TGTGCCAGCAGCCTAACATCGGACGGTTCCTACAATGAGCAGTTCTTC. It yields the protein CASSLTSDGSYNEQFF. Drawing the rest from reference TRBV7-2 and TRBJ2-1, the complete variable domain is GAGVSQSPSNKVTEKGKDVELRCDPISGHTALYWYRQSLGQGLEFLIYFQGNSAPDKSGLPSDRFSAERTGGSVSTLTIQRTQQEDSAVYLCASSLTSDGSYNEQFFGPGTRLTVL.

This clonotype was counted a few times. The CDR3 protein is CATSRDLRAPLGFF. The CDR3 nucleotides are TGTGCCACCAGCAGAGATTTAAGAGCCCCCCTGGGGTTCTTC. V is TRBV15 and J is TRBJ2-1; no clear D. The V gene lost 0 bases and the J gene lost 15 bases, with 18 bases spanning the gap. CDR3 size: 14 residues. CDR1 and CDR2 from the germline V gene are LNHNV and YYDKDF (reference sequence).

This clonotype occurred a few times. The V gene is TRBV4-2, the J gene TRBJ2-3; 8 bases are shared with TRBD2. The ends lost 4 bases at V and 1 base at J; junction bases unmatched: 13. The germline V gene encodes CDR1 LGHNA and CDR2 YNFKEQ. This CDR3 is built from 18 residues. CDR3 amino acids: CASSLKSGGARGTDTQYF. CDR3 coding DNA: TGTGCCAGCAGCCTCAAATCCGGGGGGGCCAGGGGCACAGATACGCAGTATTTT.

CDR3 loop: CASSSRTGAYEQYF. The DNA for the CDR3 is TGTGCCAGCAGCTCCCGGACAGGGGCCTACGAGCAGTACTTC. J is TRBJ2-4 and V is TRBV7-2; 9 bases are a match to TRBD1. The J call may be wrong; the DNA end is better matched by TRBJ2-7. The CDR3 is 14 amino acids. Germline values: CDR1 SGHTA, CDR2 FQGNSA.